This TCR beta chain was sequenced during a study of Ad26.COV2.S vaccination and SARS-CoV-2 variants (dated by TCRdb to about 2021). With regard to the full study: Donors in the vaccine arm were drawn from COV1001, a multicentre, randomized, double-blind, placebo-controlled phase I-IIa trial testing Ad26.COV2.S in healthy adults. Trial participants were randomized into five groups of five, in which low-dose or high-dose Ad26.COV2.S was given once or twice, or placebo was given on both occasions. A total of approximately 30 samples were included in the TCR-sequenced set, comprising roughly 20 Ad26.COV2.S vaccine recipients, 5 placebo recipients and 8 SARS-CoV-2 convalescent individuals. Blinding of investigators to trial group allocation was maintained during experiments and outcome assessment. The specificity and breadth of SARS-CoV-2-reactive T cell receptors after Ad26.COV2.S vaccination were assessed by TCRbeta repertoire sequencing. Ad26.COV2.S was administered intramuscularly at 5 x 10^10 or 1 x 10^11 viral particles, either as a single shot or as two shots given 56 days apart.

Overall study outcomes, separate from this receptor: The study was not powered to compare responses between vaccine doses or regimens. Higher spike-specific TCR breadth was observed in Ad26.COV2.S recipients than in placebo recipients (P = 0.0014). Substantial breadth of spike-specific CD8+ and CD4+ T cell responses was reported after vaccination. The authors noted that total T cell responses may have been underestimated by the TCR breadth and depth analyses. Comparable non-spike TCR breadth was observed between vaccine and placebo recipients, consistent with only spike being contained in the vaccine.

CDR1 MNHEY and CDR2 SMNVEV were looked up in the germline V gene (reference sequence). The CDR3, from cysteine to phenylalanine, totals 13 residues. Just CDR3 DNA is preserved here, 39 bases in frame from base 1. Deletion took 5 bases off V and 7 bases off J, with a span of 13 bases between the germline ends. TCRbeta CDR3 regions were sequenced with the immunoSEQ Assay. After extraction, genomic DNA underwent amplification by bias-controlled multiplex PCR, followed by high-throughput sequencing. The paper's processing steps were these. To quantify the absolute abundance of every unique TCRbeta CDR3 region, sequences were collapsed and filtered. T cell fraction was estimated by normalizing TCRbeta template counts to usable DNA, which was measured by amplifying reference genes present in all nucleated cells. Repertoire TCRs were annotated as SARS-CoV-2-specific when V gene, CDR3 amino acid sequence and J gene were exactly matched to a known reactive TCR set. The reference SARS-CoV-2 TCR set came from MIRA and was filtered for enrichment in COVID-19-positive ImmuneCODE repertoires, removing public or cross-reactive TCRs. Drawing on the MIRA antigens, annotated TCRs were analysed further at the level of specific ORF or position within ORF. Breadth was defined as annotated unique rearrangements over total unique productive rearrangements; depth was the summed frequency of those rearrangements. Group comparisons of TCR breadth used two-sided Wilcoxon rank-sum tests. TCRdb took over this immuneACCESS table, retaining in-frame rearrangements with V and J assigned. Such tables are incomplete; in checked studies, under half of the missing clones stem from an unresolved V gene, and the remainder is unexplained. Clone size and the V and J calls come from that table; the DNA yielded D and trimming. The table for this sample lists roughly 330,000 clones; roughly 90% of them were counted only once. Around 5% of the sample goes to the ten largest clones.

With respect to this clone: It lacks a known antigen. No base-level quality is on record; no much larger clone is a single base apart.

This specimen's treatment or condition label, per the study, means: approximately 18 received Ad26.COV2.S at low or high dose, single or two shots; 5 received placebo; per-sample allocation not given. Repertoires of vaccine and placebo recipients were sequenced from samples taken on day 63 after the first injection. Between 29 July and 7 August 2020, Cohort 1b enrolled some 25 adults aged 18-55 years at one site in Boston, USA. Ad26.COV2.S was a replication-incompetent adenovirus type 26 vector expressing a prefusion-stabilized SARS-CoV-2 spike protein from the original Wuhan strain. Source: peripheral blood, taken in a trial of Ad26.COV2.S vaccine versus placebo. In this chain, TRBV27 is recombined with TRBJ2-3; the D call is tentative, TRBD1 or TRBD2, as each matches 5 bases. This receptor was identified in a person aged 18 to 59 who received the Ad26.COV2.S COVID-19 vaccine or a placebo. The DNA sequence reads TGTGCCAGCAGTCCCGACAGACTAAATACGCAGTATTTT. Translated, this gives CASSPDRLNTQYF.